The source of this TCR beta chain is a study of siplizumab effects on memory and regulatory T cells. The data were produced by immunoSEQ multiplex PCR, yet TCRdb's version contains in-frame clones alone and is incomplete. The sample has tens of thousands of clones; 87% are singletons. This clone showed up just once. Its antigen is as yet unknown. The CDR3 spans 16 residues. Trimming took 2 bases from V and 8 from J; bases not matched to a gene: 9. The V gene's germline CDR1 is LGHNA and CDR2 YNFKEQ. Findings and caveats of the study: For mappable alloreactive CD4+ clones, the mean Treg-derived fraction was around 74% with siplizumab and 25% to 30% in controls.

The sequence was obtained from a human donor in good health. The rearrangement links TRBV4-2 to TRBJ1-6; 7 bases agree with TRBD1. Sequences were obtained from Tregs sorted from blood. CDR3 sequence reads: CASSQSGGDRDSPLHF. CDR3 DNA: TGTGCCAGCAGCCAATCGGGGGGGGACAGAGATTCACCCCTCCACTTT.